These 26 T cell receptor beta chains were sequenced from one sample in a study of PD-1 blockade in mismatch repair-deficient tumors. The data were produced by immunoSEQ multiplex PCR, yet TCRdb's version contains in-frame clones alone and is incomplete. The sample shows roughly 13,000 clones, around 86% of them seen only once. These receptors are not linked to any known antigen. This sample's time point: identical roughly 10-day culture without peptide (control). The sample here was cells cultured in vitro, taken from a patient treated with pembrolizumab. The receptors originated from an adult with mismatch repair-deficient cancer.

The chain combines TRBV27 with TRBJ1-2; D gene ambiguous. Trimming pared 8 bases from V and 5 bases from J, leaving 21 bases between. The germline gives CDR1 MNHEY, CDR2 SMNVEV (reference sequence). The CDR3 runs 15 residues. CDR3 residues: CASGSPPAAFYGYTF. The CDR3 DNA reads TGTGCCAGCGGCTCCCCCCCGGCGGCTTTTTATGGCTACACCTTC.

CDR3 region: CASSPKGSYEQYF. CDR3 nucleotide sequence: TGTGCCAGCTCACCAAAGGGATCCTACGAGCAGTACTTC. The gene calls are TRBV18 and TRBJ2-7; D is uncertain. The CDR3 is 13 amino acids. Germline CDR1 reads KGHSH; CDR2 reads LQKENI. V lost 2 bases, J lost 1 base, and 6 bases lay in between. Filled out from reference TRBV18 and TRBJ2-7, the complete variable domain reads NAGVMQNPRHLVRRRGQEARLRCSPMKGHSHVYWYRQLPEEGLKFMVYLQKENIIDESGMPKERFSAEFPKEGPSILRIQQVVRGDSAAYFCASSPKGSYEQYFGPGTRLTVT.

This clone was detected only once. The chain employs TRBV5-1 and TRBJ2-5; D call uncertain. This CDR3 region has 12 residues. Germline V gene data show CDR1 as SGHRS and CDR2 as YFSETQ. V was trimmed by 5 bases and J by 5 bases, leaving 10 bases between them. In nucleotides, the CDR3 is TGCGCCAGCAGTCCTGCACGGGAGACCCAGTACTTC. Encoded protein: CASSPARETQYF.

This chain uses TRBV7-9 with TRBJ2-7, with D unresolved. The CDR3 has 12 residues. V lost 5 bases and J 6 bases, leaving 11 bases between the germline ends. Germline V gene lookup returns CDR1 SEHNR and CDR2 FQNEAQ (reference sequence). In nucleotides, the CDR3 is TGTGCCAGCAGCCCAGATGAGGCCGAGCAGTACTTC. It codes for CASSPDEAEQYF. Combining the CDR3 with reference TRBV7-9 and TRBJ2-7 gives the whole variable domain DTGVSQNPRHKITKRGQNVTFRCDPISEHNRLYWYRQTLGQGPEFLTYFQNEAQLEKSRLLSDRFSAERPKGSFSTLEIQRTEQGDSAMYLCASSPDEAEQYFGPGTRLTVT.

This clone has more than one count but fewer than ten. The genes are TRBV6-5 and TRBJ2-2, with 9 bases aligning to TRBD2. This CDR3 contains 15 residues. V lost 2 bases to trimming and J lost 8 bases; unmatched junction nucleotides: 6. Germline V gene lookup returns CDR1 MNHEY and CDR2 SVGAGI. This chain's CDR3 is CASSYQTSGWGELFF. CDR3 coding DNA: TGTGCCAGCAGTTACCAGACTAGCGGTTGGGGGGAGCTGTTTTTT.

The V call is TRBV28, the J call TRBJ2-7, with 12 nucleotides matching TRBD1. Trimming cost V 3 bases and J 5 bases; bases outside gene matches: 20. Germline V gives CDR1 MDHEN, CDR2 SYDVKM. There are 20 residues in the CDR3. This chain's CDR3 is CASSFSLVFYGTGGEHEQYF. CDR3 nucleotides: TGTGCCAGCAGTTTTTCCCTCGTTTTTTACGGGACAGGGGGCGAACACGAGCAGTACTTC.

This clone has only a few counts. The rearrangement links TRBV5-6 to TRBJ2-1; D perhaps matches TRBD2 (5 bases). The CDR3 sequence is 18 residues long. V was pared by 4 bases and J by 0 bases, with 20 bases between. From germline, CDR1 is SGHDT and CDR2 YYEEEE. CDR3 bases: TGTGCCAGCAGCGGGCTCTCTTGGACTTCCTCCTCCTACAATGAGCAGTTCTTC. Translated, it gives CASSGLSWTSSSYNEQFF. The whole variable domain, remainder taken from reference TRBV5-6 and TRBJ2-1, is DAGVTQSPTHLIKTRGQQVTLRCSPKSGHDTVSWYQQALGQGPQFIFQYYEEEERQRGNFPDRFSGHQFPNYSSELNVNALLLGDSALYLCASSGLSWTSSSYNEQFFGPGTRLTVL.

V usage is TRBV27 and J usage is TRBJ2-2; D is unresolved. CDR1 and CDR2 (germline): MNHEY, SMNVEV (reference sequence). This CDR3 region has 19 residues. V gave up 2 bases and J gave up 1 base, with 20 bases separating them. For the CDR3, the DNA is TGTGCCAGCAGTTTAAAACGGGTGTCCCCTTTAATGAACACCGGGGAGCTGTTTTTT. Protein sequence: CASSLKRVSPLMNTGELFF.

The rearrangement links TRBV28 to TRBJ1-2; 9 bases fit TRBD1. This CDR3 spans 13 amino acids. The ends lost 6 bases at V and 8 bases at J; junction bases unmatched: 7. CDR1 and CDR2 from the germline V gene are MDHEN and SYDVKM. In DNA, the CDR3 is TGTGCCAGCAGGATGGACAGGGGTACGGGCTACACCTTC. It is translated as CASRMDRGTGYTF.

The V gene is TRBV10-1, the J gene TRBJ2-1; 9 bases agree with TRBD2. Germline assignment: CDR1 WNHNN and CDR2 SYGVQD (reference sequence). The ends lost 4 bases at V and 6 bases at J; junction bases unmatched: 7. The CDR3 runs to 15 residues. The CDR3 protein is CASSGGGTSPNEQFF. The CDR3 DNA sequence: TGCGCCAGCAGTGGCGGTGGGACTAGCCCCAATGAGCAGTTCTTC.

The rearrangement joins TRBV9 to TRBJ1-2; weak D call: TRBD1 (6 bases). CDR1 is SGDLS and CDR2 is YYNGEE in the germline V gene. V lost 3 bases and J 2 bases, leaving 8 bases between the germline ends. The CDR3 runs to 13 residues. This chain's CDR3 is CASSADRNYGYTF. The DNA of the CDR3 is TGTGCCAGCAGCGCCGACAGGAACTATGGCTACACCTTC. Combining the CDR3 with reference TRBV9 and TRBJ1-2 gives the whole variable domain DSGVTQTPKHLITATGQRVTLRCSPRSGDLSVYWYQQSLDQGLQFLIQYYNGEERAKGNILERFSAQQFPDLHSELNLSSLELGDSALYFCASSADRNYGYTFGSGTRLTVV.

This chain joins TRBV29-1 and TRBJ2-7; D not resolved. The CDR3 consists of 12 residues. V gave up 6 bases and J gave up 3 bases, with 12 bases separating them. Looked up from germline, CDR1 is SQVTM and CDR2 is ANQGSEA. The CDR3 sequence: CSVADWNYEQYF. Written as DNA, the CDR3 is TGCAGCGTCGCAGACTGGAACTACGAGCAGTACTTC.

DNA for the CDR3: TGTGCCAGCAGCCCCGGGACAGGGGGTTTTTTGAACTATGGCTACACCTTC. This codes for CASSPGTGGFLNYGYTF. The chain carries TRBV5-4 and TRBJ1-2, with TRBD1 matching 11 bases. The CDR3 is 17 residues long. From germline, CDR1 is SGHNT and CDR2 YYREEE (reference sequence). The V gene end was trimmed by 4 bases and the J gene end by 2 bases; junction bases not matched to a gene: 10.

This clone was counted once. The rearrangement links TRBV7-2 to TRBJ2-7; D gene unclear. V was shortened by 1 base and J by 3 bases, with 10 bases between the two germline ends. The CDR3 runs to 14 residues. Looked up from germline, CDR1 is SGHTA and CDR2 is FQGNSA. CDR3: CASSLGQSIYEQYF. CDR3 sequence (DNA): TGTGCCAGCAGCTTAGGGCAGAGCATCTACGAGCAGTACTTC. Looking up the rest from reference TRBV7-2 and TRBJ2-7 gives the full variable domain: GAGVSQSPSNKVTEKGKDVELRCDPISGHTALYWYRQSLGQGLEFLIYFQGNSAPDKSGLPSDRFSAERTGGSVSTLTIQRTQQEDSAVYLCASSLGQSIYEQYFGPGTRLTVT.

This clone was picked up a small number of times. Written as DNA, the CDR3 is TGCGCCAGCTTGAGACTAGCGGGAGGGCAATTAGATACGCAGTATTTT. Its translation is CASLRLAGGQLDTQYF. The chain joins TRBV4-1 to TRBJ2-3; TRBD2 agrees at 14 bases. The CDR3 loop spans 16 amino acids. CDR1 and CDR2 (germline): MGHRA, YSYEKL. V gave up 8 bases and J gave up 5 bases; unmatched junction bases: 9.

The chain employs TRBV5-6 and TRBJ1-2; TRBD1 might be the D (5 bases). CDR1 is SGHDT, CDR2 YYEEEE, per germline. CDR3 length: 15 amino acids. V lost 4 bases and J lost 4, with 17 bases in between. CDR3 region: CASSPRGGLIYGYTF. DNA of the CDR3: TGTGCCAGCAGCCCCCGTGGGGGTTTAATCTATGGCTACACCTTC.

The rearrangement uses TRBV9 and TRBJ1-4, with TRBD1 identical over 7 bases. V was clipped by 5 bases and J by 4 bases; unmatched bases: 8. There are 15 residues in the CDR3. Looked up from germline, CDR1 is SGDLS and CDR2 is YYNGEE. CDR3 region: CASSPDRAYNEKLFF. CDR3 bases: TGTGCCAGCAGTCCCGACAGGGCCTATAATGAAAAACTGTTTTTT.

This clone is medium-sized within its sample. The chain employs TRBV19 and TRBJ2-1, with 11 bases that match TRBD2. Trimming cost V 4 bases and J 2 bases; bases outside gene matches: 4. Looked up from germline, CDR1 is LNHDA and CDR2 is SQIVND (reference sequence). The CDR3 is 16 amino acids. This CDR3 reads CASSTLAGGPYNEQFF. Written as DNA, the CDR3 is TGTGCCAGTAGTACTTTAGCGGGAGGGCCCTACAATGAGCAGTTCTTC.

The rearrangement joins TRBV7-2 to TRBJ2-5; D not resolved. The germline V gene has CDR1 SGHTA and CDR2 FQGNSA. CDR3 length: 12 amino acids. V lost 5 bases and J lost 1, with 5 bases in between. CDR3 nucleotide sequence: TGTGCCAGCAGCCCATCCCAAGAGACCCAGTACTTC. It specifies CASSPSQETQYF. Full variable domain (missing parts from reference TRBV7-2 and TRBJ2-5): GAGVSQSPSNKVTEKGKDVELRCDPISGHTALYWYRQSLGQGLEFLIYFQGNSAPDKSGLPSDRFSAERTGGSVSTLTIQRTQQEDSAVYLCASSPSQETQYFGPGTRLLVL.

CDR3 residues: CASSQGAGGYSYNEQFF. CDR3 nucleotides: TGTGCCAGCAGCCAGGGGGCGGGAGGGTACTCCTACAATGAGCAGTTCTTC. This sequence joins TRBV7-2 and TRBJ2-1, with D possibly TRBD2 on 9 matching bases. This CDR3 has 17 residues. Trimming cost V 5 bases and J 0 bases, with 17 bases left between them. Germline V gene lookup returns CDR1 SGHTA and CDR2 FQGNSA.

The chain links TRBV19 to TRBJ1-2, with D perhaps TRBD1 (6 bases). The CDR3 has 15 residues. V lost 7 bases to trimming and J lost 0 bases, with 15 bases between them. Germline V gene sequence: CDR1 LNHDA, CDR2 SQIVND (reference sequence). CDR3 sequence: CASTDRTRTNYGYTF. The CDR3 DNA is TGTGCCAGTACGGACAGAACCCGCACTAACTATGGCTACACCTTC.

This chain links TRBV19 with TRBJ1-1, with 10 bases aligning to TRBD1. Per the germline V gene, CDR1 is LNHDA and CDR2 is SQIVND (reference sequence). The CDR3 consists of 14 residues. The V segment lost 3 bases and the J segment 6 bases; nucleotides outside the gene matches: 4. The CDR3 sequence: CASSMTGGFSEAFF. The CDR3 region has the DNA TGTGCCAGTAGTATGACAGGGGGCTTCTCTGAAGCTTTCTTT.

The chain joins TRBV18 to TRBJ1-1; no clear D gene. Germline CDR1 KGHSH, CDR2 LQKENI. Trimming left V 4 bases short and J 6 bases short, with 12 bases between. This CDR3 contains 13 residues. The CDR3 DNA reads as TGTGCCAGCTCACTCGGACCCGGCGCTGAAGCTTTCTTT. The encoded protein is CASSLGPGAEAFF.

V is TRBV18 and J is TRBJ1-2; TRBD1 might be the D (6 bases). In germline, CDR1 is KGHSH, CDR2 LQKENI. The length of the CDR3 is 17 residues. Trimming shortened V by 2 bases and J by 4 bases, and 20 bases separated the two germline ends. The CDR3: CASSPDKGVKLAYGYTF. The CDR3 DNA reads as TGTGCCAGCTCACCAGATAAGGGGGTCAAGCTTGCCTATGGCTACACCTTC.

In its sample, this clone was seen a few times. The chain carries TRBV5-1 and TRBJ2-1; TRBD1 matches 9 bases. CDR1 and CDR2 from the germline V gene are SGHRS and YFSETQ. V gave up 4 bases and J gave up 6 bases; unmatched junction bases: 5. The CDR3 consists of 14 residues. In DNA, the CDR3 is TGCGCCAGCAGCCTCCAGACAGGGGGCAATGAGCAGTTCTTC. It encodes CASSLQTGGNEQFF.

The chain carries TRBV6-5 and TRBJ2-1; D is possibly TRBD2 (6 bases). Trimming removed 0 bases at V and 10 bases at J, with 19 bases between. Germline CDR1 MNHEY, CDR2 SVGAGI. This CDR3 has 16 residues. The CDR3 reads CASSYSMVAGSREQFF. CDR3 sequence (DNA): TGTGCCAGCAGTTACTCGATGGTGGCGGGATCTAGGGAGCAGTTCTTC.